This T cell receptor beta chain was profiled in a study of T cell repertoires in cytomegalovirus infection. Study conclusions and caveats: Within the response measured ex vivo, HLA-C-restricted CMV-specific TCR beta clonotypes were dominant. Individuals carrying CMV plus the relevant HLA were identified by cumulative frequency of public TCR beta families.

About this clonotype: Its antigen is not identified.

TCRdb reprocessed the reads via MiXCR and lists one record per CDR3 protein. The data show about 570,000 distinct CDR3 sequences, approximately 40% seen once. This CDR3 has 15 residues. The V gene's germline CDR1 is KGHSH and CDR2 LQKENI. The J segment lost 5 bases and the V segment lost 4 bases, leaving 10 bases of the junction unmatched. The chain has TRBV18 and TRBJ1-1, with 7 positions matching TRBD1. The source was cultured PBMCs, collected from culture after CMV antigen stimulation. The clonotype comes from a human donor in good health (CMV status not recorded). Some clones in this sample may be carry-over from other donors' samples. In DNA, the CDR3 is TGTGCCAGCTCACTCACGACAGGGAAGGGAACTGAAGCTTTCTTT. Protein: CASSLTTGKGTEAFF.